What follows are 4 T cell receptor beta chains derived from one specimen sequenced in a study of blood T cell repertoires in COVID-19. The method was immunoSEQ multiplex PCR; TCRdb's version includes in-frame clones alone and lacks a portion of them. This table holds tens of thousands of clones, 90% found once. The sample consisted of peripheral blood. These receptors were collected from a man aged 35-49 years with acute or convalescent COVID-19.

This clone was seen just once. The V call is TRBV30, the J call TRBJ1-1; no reliable D call. Between the trimmed V and J ends, which lost 2 bases and 10 bases, there was a span of 14 bases. There are 12 residues in the CDR3. Per germline, CDR1 GTSNPN and CDR2 SVGIG (reference sequence). The CDR3 sequence: CAWSPTGLAAFF. The CDR3 bases are TGTGCCTGGAGTCCTACTGGACTTGCAGCTTTCTTT.

With regard to this clone: At one of its ends the junction is not consistent with the germline gene, which may arise from a read error. The chain recombines TRBV4-1 with TRBJ2-7; TRBD2 aligns across 16 bases. Germline-derived CDR1 and CDR2 are MGHRA and YSYEKL. The CDR3 runs 16 residues. CDR3 DNA: TGCGCCAGCAGCCAAGAAGGTGGGACTAGCGGGAGGGGAGTAAACTTC. This gives the protein CASSQEGGTSGRGVNF.

The chain joins TRBV6-4 to TRBJ2-2; D gene ambiguous. The germline V gene encodes CDR1 MRHNA and CDR2 SNTAGT. V gave up 4 bases and J gave up 5 bases, with 8 bases separating them. The length of the CDR3 is 13 residues. The CDR3 protein is CASSATETGELFF. CDR3 nucleotide sequence: TGTGCCAGCAGTGCCACAGAGACCGGGGAGCTGTTTTTT.

The V call is TRBV5-1, the J call TRBJ2-3; D perhaps matches TRBD1 (6 bases). Germline V gives CDR1 SGHRS, CDR2 YFSETQ. This CDR3 has 16 residues. Trimming took 1 base from V and 0 from J, leaving 12 bases between them. The CDR3 nucleotides are TGCGCCAGCAGCTTGATCCCGGACAGTAGCACAGATACGCAGTATTTT. Its translation is CASSLIPDSSTDTQYF.